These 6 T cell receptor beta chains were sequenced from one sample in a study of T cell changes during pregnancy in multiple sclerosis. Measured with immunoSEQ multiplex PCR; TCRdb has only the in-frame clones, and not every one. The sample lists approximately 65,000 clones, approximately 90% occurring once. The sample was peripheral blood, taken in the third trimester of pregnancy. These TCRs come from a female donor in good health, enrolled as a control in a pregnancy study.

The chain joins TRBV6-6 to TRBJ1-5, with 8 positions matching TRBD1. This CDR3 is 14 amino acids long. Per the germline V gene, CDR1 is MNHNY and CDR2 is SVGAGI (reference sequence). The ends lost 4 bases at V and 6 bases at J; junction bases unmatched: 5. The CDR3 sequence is CASSSGTGGQPQHF. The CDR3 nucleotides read TGTGCCAGCAGTTCCGGGACAGGTGGTCAGCCCCAGCATTTT.

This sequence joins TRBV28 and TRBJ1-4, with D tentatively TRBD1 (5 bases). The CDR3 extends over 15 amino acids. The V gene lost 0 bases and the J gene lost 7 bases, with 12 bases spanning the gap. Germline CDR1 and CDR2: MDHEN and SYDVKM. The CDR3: CASSLWAGRIEKLFF. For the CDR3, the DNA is TGTGCCAGCAGTTTATGGGCAGGGAGGATTGAAAAACTGTTTTTT.

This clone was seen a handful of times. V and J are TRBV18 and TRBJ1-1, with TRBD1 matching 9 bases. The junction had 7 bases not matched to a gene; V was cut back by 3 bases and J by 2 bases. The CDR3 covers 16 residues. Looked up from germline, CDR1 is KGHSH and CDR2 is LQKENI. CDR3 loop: CASSPPNRGHNTEAFF. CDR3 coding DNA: TGTGCCAGCTCACCTCCTAACAGGGGGCACAACACTGAAGCTTTCTTT.

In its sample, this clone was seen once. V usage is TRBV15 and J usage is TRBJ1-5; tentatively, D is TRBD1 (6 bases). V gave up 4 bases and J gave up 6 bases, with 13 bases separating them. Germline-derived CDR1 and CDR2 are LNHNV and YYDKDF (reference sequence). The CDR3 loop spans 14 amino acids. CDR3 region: CATSTWGRGQPQHF. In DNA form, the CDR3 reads TGTGCCACCAGCACATGGGGGCGCGGTCAGCCCCAGCATTTT.

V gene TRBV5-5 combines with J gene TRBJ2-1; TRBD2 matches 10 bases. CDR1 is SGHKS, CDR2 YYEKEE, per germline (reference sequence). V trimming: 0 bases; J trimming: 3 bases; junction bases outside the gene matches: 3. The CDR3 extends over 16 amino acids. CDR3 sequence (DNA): TGTGCCAGCAGCTTGGCCGCTAGCGGGGGCTACAATGAGCAGTTCTTC. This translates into CASSLAASGGYNEQFF.

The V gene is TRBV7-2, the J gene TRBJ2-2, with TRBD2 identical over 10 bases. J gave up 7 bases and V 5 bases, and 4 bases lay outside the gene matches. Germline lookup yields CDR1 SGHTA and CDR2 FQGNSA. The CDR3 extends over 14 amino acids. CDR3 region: CASSQRGGLGELFF. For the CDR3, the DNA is TGTGCCAGCAGCCAGCGGGGGGGCCTCGGGGAGCTGTTTTTT.